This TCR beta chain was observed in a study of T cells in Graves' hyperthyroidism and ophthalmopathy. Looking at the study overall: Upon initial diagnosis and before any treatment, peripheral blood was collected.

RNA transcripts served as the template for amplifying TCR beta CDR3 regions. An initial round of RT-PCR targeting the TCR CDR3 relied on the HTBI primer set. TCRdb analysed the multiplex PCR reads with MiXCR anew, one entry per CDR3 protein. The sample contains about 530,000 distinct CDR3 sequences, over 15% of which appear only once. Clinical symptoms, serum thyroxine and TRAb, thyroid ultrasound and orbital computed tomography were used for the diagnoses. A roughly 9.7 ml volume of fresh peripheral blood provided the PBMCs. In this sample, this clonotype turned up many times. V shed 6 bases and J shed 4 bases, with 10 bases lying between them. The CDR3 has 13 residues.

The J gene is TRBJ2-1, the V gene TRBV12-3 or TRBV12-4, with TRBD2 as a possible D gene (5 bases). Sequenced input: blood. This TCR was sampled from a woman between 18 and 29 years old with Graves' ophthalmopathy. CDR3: CASRLEGYNEQFF. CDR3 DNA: TGTGCCAGCAGACTTGAGGGTTACAATGAGCAGTTCTTC.